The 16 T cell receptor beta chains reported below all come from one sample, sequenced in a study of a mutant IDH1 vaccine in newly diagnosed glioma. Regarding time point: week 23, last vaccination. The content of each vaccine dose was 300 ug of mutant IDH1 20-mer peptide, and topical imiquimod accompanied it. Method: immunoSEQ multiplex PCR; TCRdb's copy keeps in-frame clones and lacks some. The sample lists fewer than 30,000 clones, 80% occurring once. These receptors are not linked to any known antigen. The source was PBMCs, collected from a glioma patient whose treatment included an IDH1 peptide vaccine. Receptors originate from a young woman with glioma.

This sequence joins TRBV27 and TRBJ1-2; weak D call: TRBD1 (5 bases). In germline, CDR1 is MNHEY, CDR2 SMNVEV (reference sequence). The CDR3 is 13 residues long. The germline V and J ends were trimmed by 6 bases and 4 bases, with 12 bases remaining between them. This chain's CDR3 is CASREAGIYGYTF. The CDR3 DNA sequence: TGTGCCAGCAGGGAAGCAGGGATCTATGGCTACACCTTC.

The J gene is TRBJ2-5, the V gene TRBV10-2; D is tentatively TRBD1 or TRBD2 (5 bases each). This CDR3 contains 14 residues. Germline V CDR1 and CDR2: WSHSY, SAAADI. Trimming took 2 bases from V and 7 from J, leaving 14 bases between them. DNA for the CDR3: TGCGCCAGCAGTGAGGGGACGCCTTGGGGGACCCAGTACTTC. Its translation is CASSEGTPWGTQYF.

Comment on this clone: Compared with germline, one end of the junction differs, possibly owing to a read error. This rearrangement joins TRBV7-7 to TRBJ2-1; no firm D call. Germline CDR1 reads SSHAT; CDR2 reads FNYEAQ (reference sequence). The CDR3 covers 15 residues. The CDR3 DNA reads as TGTGCTAGCAGCTTAGGGATTAGCTCCTACAATGAGCAGTTCTTC. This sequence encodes CASSLGISSYNEQFF.

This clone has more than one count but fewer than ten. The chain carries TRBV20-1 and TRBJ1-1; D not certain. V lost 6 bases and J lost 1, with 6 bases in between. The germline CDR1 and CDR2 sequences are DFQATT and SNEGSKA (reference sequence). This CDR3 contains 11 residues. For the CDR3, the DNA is TGCAGTGCCCACAAGAACACTGAAGCTTTCTTT. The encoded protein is CSAHKNTEAFF.

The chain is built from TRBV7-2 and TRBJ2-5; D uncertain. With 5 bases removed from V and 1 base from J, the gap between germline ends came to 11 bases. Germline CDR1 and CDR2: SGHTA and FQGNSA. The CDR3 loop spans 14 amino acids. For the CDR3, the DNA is TGTGCCAGCAGCCCTCGCGCGGCCCAAGAGACCCAGTACTTC. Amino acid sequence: CASSPRAAQETQYF.

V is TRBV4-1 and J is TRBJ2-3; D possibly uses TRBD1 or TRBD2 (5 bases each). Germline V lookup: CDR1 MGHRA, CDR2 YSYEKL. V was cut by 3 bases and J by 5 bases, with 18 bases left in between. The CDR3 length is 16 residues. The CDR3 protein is CASSQLGPQVQDTQYF. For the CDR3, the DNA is TGCGCCAGCAGCCAGTTGGGACCCCAGGTTCAAGATACGCAGTATTTT.

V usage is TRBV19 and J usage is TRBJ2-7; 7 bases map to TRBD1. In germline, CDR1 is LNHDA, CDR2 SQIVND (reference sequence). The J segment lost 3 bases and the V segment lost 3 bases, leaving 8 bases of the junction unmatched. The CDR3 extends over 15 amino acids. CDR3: CASSIEQGSNYEQYF. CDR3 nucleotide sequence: TGTGCCAGTAGTATCGAACAGGGGTCTAACTACGAGCAGTACTTC.

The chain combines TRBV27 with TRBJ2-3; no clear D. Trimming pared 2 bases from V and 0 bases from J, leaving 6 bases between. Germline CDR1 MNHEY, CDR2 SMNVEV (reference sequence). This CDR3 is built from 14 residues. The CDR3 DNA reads TGTGCCAGCAGTTTAGCGGATAGCACAGATACGCAGTATTTT. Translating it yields CASSLADSTDTQYF.

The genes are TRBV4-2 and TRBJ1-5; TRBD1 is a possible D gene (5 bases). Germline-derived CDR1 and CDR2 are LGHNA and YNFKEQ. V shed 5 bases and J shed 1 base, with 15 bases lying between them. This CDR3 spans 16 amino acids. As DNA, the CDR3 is TGTGCCAGCAGCTTGGGAGGGCAGGGAAGCAATCAGCCCCAGCATTTT. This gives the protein CASSLGGQGSNQPQHF.

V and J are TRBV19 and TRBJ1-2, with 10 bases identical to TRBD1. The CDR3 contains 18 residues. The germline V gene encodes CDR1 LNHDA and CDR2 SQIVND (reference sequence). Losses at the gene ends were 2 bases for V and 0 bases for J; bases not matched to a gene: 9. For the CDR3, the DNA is TGTGCCAGTAGTATAAACCGGGACAGGGGCGCCTCTAACTATGGCTACACCTTC. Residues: CASSINRDRGASNYGYTF.

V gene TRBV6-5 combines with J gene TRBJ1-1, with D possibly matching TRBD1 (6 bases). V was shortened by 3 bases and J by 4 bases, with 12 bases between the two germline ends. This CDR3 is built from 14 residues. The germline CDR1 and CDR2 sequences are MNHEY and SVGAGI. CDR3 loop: CASSYNGGITEAFF. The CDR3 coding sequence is TGTGCCAGCAGTTATAATGGGGGCATCACTGAAGCTTTCTTT.

The CDR3 protein is CASSVVEGSNQPQHF. DNA for the CDR3: TGTGCCAGCAGCGTAGTTGAGGGGTCCAATCAGCCCCAGCATTTT. The gene calls are TRBV9 and TRBJ1-5; tentative D call: TRBD1 (5 bases). Germline V lookup: CDR1 SGDLS, CDR2 YYNGEE. The CDR3 totals 15 residues. With 0 bases removed from V and 3 bases from J, the gap between germline ends came to 10 bases.

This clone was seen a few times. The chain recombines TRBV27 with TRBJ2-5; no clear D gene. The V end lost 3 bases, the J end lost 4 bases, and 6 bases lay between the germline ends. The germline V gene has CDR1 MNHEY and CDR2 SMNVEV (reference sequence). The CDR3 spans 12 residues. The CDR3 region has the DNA TGTGCCAGCAGTTTTATAGGAGAGACCCAGTACTTC. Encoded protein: CASSFIGETQYF.

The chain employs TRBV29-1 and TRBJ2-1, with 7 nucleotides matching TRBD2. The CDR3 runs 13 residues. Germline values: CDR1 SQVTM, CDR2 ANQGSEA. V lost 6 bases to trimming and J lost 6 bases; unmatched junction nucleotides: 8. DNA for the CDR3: TGCAGCGTACAGGCGGGAGTTGGCAATGAGCAGTTCTTC. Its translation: CSVQAGVGNEQFF.

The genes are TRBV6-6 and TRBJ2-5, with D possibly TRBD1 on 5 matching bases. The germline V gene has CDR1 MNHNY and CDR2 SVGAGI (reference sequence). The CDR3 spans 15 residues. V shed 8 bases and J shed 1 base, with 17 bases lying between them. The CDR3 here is CASLYGPGIQETQYF. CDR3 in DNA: TGTGCCAGCCTTTACGGACCAGGGATCCAAGAGACCCAGTACTTC.

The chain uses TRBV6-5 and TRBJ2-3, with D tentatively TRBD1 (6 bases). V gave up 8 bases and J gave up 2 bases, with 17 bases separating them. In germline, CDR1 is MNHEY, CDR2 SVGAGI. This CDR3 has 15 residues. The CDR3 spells CASRKQGKDTDTQYF. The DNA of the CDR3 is TGTGCCAGCCGGAAACAGGGAAAGGACACAGATACGCAGTATTTT.